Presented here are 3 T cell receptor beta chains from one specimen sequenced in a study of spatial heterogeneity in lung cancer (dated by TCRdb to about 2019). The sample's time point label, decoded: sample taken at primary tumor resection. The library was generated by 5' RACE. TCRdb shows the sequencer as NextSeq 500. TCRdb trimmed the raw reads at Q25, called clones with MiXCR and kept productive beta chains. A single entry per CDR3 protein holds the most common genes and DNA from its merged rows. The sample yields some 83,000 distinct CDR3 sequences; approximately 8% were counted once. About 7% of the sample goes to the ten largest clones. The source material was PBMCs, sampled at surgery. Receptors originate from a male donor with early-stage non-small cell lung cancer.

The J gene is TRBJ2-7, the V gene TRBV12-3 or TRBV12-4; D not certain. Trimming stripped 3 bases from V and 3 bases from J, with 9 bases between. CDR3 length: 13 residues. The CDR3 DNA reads TGTGCCAGCAGTTTCAACAGCGTCTACGAGCAGTACTTC. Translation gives CASSFNSVYEQYF.

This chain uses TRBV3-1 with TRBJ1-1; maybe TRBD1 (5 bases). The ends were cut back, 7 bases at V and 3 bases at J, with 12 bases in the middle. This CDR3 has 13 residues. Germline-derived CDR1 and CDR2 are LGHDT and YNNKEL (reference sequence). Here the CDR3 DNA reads TGTGCCAGCAACGACCGGGGCGACACTGAAGCTTTCTTT. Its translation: CASNDRGDTEAFF. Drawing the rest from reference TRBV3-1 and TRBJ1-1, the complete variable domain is DTAVSQTPKYLVTQMGNDKSIKCEQNLGHDTMYWYKQDSKKFLKIMFSYNNKELIINETVPNRFSPKSPDKAHLNLHINSLELGDSAVYFCASNDRGDTEAFFGQGTRLTVV.

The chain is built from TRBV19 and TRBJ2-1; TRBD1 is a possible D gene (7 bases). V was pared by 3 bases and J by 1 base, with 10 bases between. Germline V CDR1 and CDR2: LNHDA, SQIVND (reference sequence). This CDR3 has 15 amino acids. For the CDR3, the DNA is TGTGCCAGTAGTATCGCGGGACAGTCCTACAATGAGCAGTTCTTC. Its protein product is CASSIAGQSYNEQFF.